The clone carrying this T cell receptor (beta chain) came up once. Its antigen remains unknown. The sample comes from a study of T cell responses to AZD1222 COVID-19 vaccine. Study observations and caveats: Donors were chiefly white British, with a greater number of females, and clonal diversity was perhaps underestimated.

The data were produced by immunoSEQ multiplex PCR, yet TCRdb's version contains in-frame clones alone and is incomplete. The repertoire includes roughly 190,000 clones, approximately 91% of them detected once, and more than 0.75% sits in the top ten. Germline assignment: CDR1 LNHDA and CDR2 SQIVND (reference sequence). CDR3 size: 16 residues. The V gene lost 6 bases and the J gene lost 6 bases, with 21 bases spanning the gap. The chain couples TRBV19 to TRBJ1-5; D possibly corresponds to TRBD1 (6 bases). Sample: peripheral blood, taken on day 0 of AZD1222 vaccination. The TCR originated in an adult in good health. CDR3 in DNA: TGTGCCAGTAGCAAGGGGACCAAGACAGGCAGTCAGCCCCAGCATTTT. This sequence encodes CASSKGTKTGSQPQHF.